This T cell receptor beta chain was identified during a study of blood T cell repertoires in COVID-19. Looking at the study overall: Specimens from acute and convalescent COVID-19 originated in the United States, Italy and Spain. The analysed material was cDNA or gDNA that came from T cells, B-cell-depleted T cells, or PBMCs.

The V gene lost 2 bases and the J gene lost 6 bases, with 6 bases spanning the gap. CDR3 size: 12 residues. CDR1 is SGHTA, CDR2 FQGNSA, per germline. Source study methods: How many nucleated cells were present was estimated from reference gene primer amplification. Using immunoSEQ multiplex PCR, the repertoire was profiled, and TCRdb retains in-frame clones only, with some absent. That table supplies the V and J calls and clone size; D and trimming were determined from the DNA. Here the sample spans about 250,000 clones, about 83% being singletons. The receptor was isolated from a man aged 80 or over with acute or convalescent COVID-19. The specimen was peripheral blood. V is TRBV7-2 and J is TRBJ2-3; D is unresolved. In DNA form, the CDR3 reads TGTGCCAGCAGCTTAAATGAGGATACGCAGTATTTT. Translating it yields CASSLNEDTQYF.